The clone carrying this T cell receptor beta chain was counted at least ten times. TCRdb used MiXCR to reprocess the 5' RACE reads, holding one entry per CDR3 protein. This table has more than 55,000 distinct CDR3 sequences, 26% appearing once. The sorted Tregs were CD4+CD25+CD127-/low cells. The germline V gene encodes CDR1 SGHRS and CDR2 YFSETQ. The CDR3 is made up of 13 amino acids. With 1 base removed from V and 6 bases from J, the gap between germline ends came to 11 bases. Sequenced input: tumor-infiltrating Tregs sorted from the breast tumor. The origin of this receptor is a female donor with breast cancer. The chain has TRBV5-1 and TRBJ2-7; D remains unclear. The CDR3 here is CASSLFDGVEQYF. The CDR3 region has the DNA TGCGCCAGCAGCTTGTTCGATGGTGTCGAGCAGTACTTC.